The TCR beta chain described here comes from a study of cytomegalovirus exposure and HLA in healthy donors. Study-wide background: As released early, the data held 85 million to 95 million unique TCRs from HLA-typed donors. The study, taken as a whole, reports: There was a cluster of highly shared sequence variants that was likely a sequencing artifact. Most observed TCR sequences were rare, whereas some public TCRs were detected in many donors.

The PCR was carried out with 60 Vbeta primers and 13 Jbeta primers. Libraries were prepared by immunoSEQ multiplex PCR; TCRdb keeps only in-frame clonotypes and omits some of them. The table lists 100,000 to 150,000 clones, about four fifths of them singletons. In its sample, this clone was seen a few times. Its specificity is unknown. This clonotype originated in a female donor in good health and CMV-seropositive. Input material: PBMCs.

In DNA form, the CDR3 reads TGTGCCAGCAGTGGGGTAGCACCAGAGACCCAGTACTTC. Protein sequence: CASSGVAPETQYF. The chain carries TRBV2 and TRBJ2-5; D call uncertain. The CDR3 has 13 amino acids. Germline V gives CDR1 SNHLY, CDR2 FYNNEI. The V and J ends lost 4 bases and 4 bases respectively, with 10 bases between them.